Sequencing of this T cell receptor beta chain was carried out in a study of T cells in Graves' hyperthyroidism and ophthalmopathy. Study-level results: Blood also contained most expanded thyroid clonotypes above 0.001. For ophthalmopathy, model prediction preceded onset by a median around six months.

V gave up 6 bases and J gave up 6 bases; unmatched junction bases: 5. The CDR3 has 14 residues. Per germline, CDR1 SNHLY and CDR2 FYNNEI. Source material for PBMCs was about 10 ml fresh peripheral blood. Amplified TCR beta CDR3 regions derived from RNA transcripts. HTBI primers were the set used in a first-round RT-PCR of the TCR CDR3. TCRdb reprocessed the multiplex PCR reads with MiXCR, giving one entry per CDR3 protein. Among around 280,000 distinct CDR3 sequences listed, approximately 14% were seen once. This clonotype was seen a few times. Its antigen is not known. A read error may explain this, as a much larger clone is one base away. The CDR3 carries no conserved terminal phenylalanine or tryptophan, so it likely arises from a read error.

This rearrangement joins TRBV2 to TRBJ1-1, with TRBD1 identical over 12 bases. Sequenced sample: blood. The origin of this receptor is a woman aged 40 to 50 with Graves' hyperthyroidism. The CDR3 here is CASRLGQGAAEAFL. The DNA of the CDR3 is TGTGCCAGCAGACTGGGACAGGGGGCTGCTGAAGCTTTCCTT.